This T cell receptor beta chain came from a study of spatial heterogeneity in lung cancer. Study-level information: Mean representation of each unique TCR and UMI combination in the raw reads exceeded 8.5 occurrences. Broader study findings: Estimation of coverage gave values of approximately 7.1% for alpha and approximately 12% for beta chains in tumor T cells. Intratumoral expanded alpha and beta TCR counts were found to track tumor mutation counts.

This clonotype is medium-sized (0.01 to 0.1%). Its antigen is unknown. Described time point: sample taken at primary tumor resection. Untreated early-stage non-small cell lung cancer patients, approximately 79 in total, were the donors. Every TCR cDNA molecule bore its own unique molecular identifier. TCRdb recomputed calls from the 5' RACE reads with MiXCR, one row per CDR3 protein. The repertoire holds some 11,000 distinct CDR3 sequences, with 5.1% as singletons. The length of the CDR3 is 12 residues. Trimming pared 5 bases from V and 6 bases from J, leaving 10 bases between. Germline lookup yields CDR1 SEHNR and CDR2 FQNEAQ (reference sequence).

The rearrangement uses TRBV7-9 and TRBJ1-2; no reliable D call. This sequence was found in a male donor with early-stage non-small cell lung cancer. This specimen consisted of lung tumor tissue, obtained at surgery. The CDR3 loop is CASSPRPHGYTF. DNA of the CDR3: TGTGCCAGCAGCCCCAGACCCCATGGCTACACCTTC.